This is a list of T cell receptor beta chains from one sample in a study of blood T cells in healthy people across ages. TCRdb re-derived calls from the 5' RACE reads in MiXCR, one entry per CDR3 protein. The table has fewer than 650,000 distinct CDR3 sequences, about 27% seen once. This sample also appeared in a second study, on T cells of mothers and their children.

The sequenced material came from blood. Source of these receptors: a boy aged 2 to 10 in good health. Both conserved end residues are part of each CDR3. D genes are given only for firm matches.

j_call v_call d_call cdr3_aa
TRBJ1-1 TRBV19 - CASSIGANSNTEAFF
TRBJ2-6 TRBV11-1 - CASSFDGSGANVQTF
TRBJ2-3 TRBV12-3/TRBV12-4 - CASSLGTPTEGTQYF
TRBJ2-5 TRBV7-2 - CASSLGQGGGQETQYF
TRBJ2-1 TRBV12-3/TRBV12-4 - CASSFGLSEQFF
TRBJ1-1 TRBV25-1 - CASSEAFRDPPEAFF
TRBJ2-7 TRBV20-1 - CSVQGGVEGYDEQYF
TRBJ1-3 TRBV7-6 - CASSLAPGHDWDPIYF
TRBJ1-2 TRBV25-1 TRBD1 CASSEPGQGYGYTF
- TRBV20-1 - CSARDASSAQETQYF
TRBJ2-3 TRBV28 - CASAGGSTDTQYF
TRBJ1-4 TRBV27 - CASRKMSATNEKLFF
TRBJ2-7 TRBV12-3/TRBV12-4 - CASGPRVREQYF
TRBJ1-6 TRBV4-3 - CASSQEGSYNSPLHF
TRBJ2-1 TRBV7-9 - CASSLRATGREGQFF
TRBJ2-5 TRBV12-5 - CASLPGETQYF
TRBJ1-3 TRBV7-9 - CASTNGYSGNTIYF
TRBJ2-5 TRBV6-5 TRBD2 CASSSGLAGARGETQYF
TRBJ1-1 TRBV30 - CAWSVRGVGRQRNTEAFF
TRBJ2-1 TRBV4-3 - CASSQVGAFPYNEQFF
TRBJ2-7 TRBV5-1 - CASSPGQGIGQYF
TRBJ2-7 TRBV29-1 TRBD2 CSVESGTVSYEQYF
TRBJ1-1 TRBV11-2 - CASSLGGYGEAFF
TRBJ2-6 TRBV9 TRBD2 CASSARVLADGANVLTF
TRBJ1-4 TRBV30 - CAWSVPGPWGEKLFF
TRBJ2-5 TRBV5-1 - CASSRGQETQYF
- TRBV10-3 - CAITEGVTYEQYF
TRBJ2-6 TRBV20-1 - CSASTGANVLTF
- TRBV7-2 TRBD2 CASSLVTSGTREQFF
TRBJ2-5 TRBV27 - CASSPSAHQETQYF
TRBJ2-4 TRBV24-1 TRBD2 CATSSGSEDIQYF
TRBJ1-6 TRBV12-3/TRBV12-4 - CASSLGRPLHF
TRBJ1-2 TRBV9 - CASSPDQPGYGYTF
TRBJ2-5 TRBV3-1 - CASSQRAPSRETQYF
TRBJ2-7 TRBV5-1 TRBD2 CASSSDRSAGGRQYF
TRBJ2-5 TRBV15 - CATSRDGLETQYF
TRBJ2-1 TRBV6-5 - CASSYSSSDNEQFF
TRBJ2-3 TRBV10-3 - CATDKGETADTQYF
TRBJ2-4 TRBV6-2/TRBV6-3 - CASSYSQGNIQYF
TRBJ2-6 TRBV9 - CASRRSSGANVLTF
TRBJ1-2 TRBV7-2 - CASSRKGGTKGPLYGYTF
TRBJ1-1 TRBV6-5 - CASSYSADTEAFF